Below are 15 T cell receptor beta chains sequenced from a single sample in a study of cytomegalovirus exposure and HLA in healthy donors. Primers included in the PCR were 60 Vbeta and 13 Jbeta primers. The protocol was immunoSEQ multiplex PCR, while the TCRdb copy is restricted to in-frame clones and leaves out a portion. Of about 130,000 clones listed, roughly 10% were seen once; the top ten hold around 5%. Sequenced sample: PBMCs. The source of these receptors is a woman aged 18-29 years in good health and CMV-seropositive.

V is TRBV2 and J is TRBJ2-1; 12 nucleotides agree with TRBD2. Per the germline V gene, CDR1 is SNHLY and CDR2 is FYNNEI. The CDR3 has 13 amino acids. The V and J ends lost 8 bases and 4 bases, in that order; junction bases with no gene match: 0. In DNA, the CDR3 is TGTGCCAGCGGACTAGCGGGGTACAATGAGCAGTTCTTC. Its translation is CASGLAGYNEQFF.

This rearrangement joins TRBV29-1 to TRBJ1-2, with D possibly TRBD1 on 5 matching bases. V lost 3 bases and J 1 base, leaving 15 bases between the germline ends. Germline V gene lookup returns CDR1 SQVTM and CDR2 ANQGSEA. CDR3 length: 15 amino acids. The CDR3 region is CSVDPWSDSNYGYTF. The CDR3 region has the DNA TGCAGCGTTGATCCCTGGTCCGACAGTAACTATGGCTACACCTTC.

This clone was counted a few times. This chain uses TRBV23-1 with TRBJ2-2; 8 bases are a match to TRBD2. TRBV23-1 belongs to the ORF category, with a function that is uncertain. The CDR3 contains 16 residues. V dropped 8 bases and J dropped 4; count of bases not matched to a gene: 12. The CDR3 DNA is TGCGCCAGCTGGCGATCCGGGACTAGTTGCACCGGGGAGCTGTTTTTT. As protein: CASWRSGTSCTGELFF.

V is TRBV2 and J is TRBJ1-5; D gene uncertain. The CDR3 sequence is 15 residues long. Germline CDR1 reads SNHLY; CDR2 reads FYNNEI. Trimming left V 6 bases short and J 2 bases short, with 14 bases between. The CDR3 protein is CASRATGSGNQPQHF. CDR3 in DNA: TGTGCCAGCAGAGCTACGGGGTCAGGCAATCAGCCCCAGCATTTT.

V and J are TRBV27 and TRBJ1-5, with D perhaps TRBD1 (5 bases). Per germline, CDR1 MNHEY and CDR2 SMNVEV (reference sequence). Deletions cut 7 bases from V and 7 bases from J, with 20 bases between. The CDR3 is made up of 15 amino acids. The CDR3 here is CASKYDASGGQPQHF. For the CDR3, the DNA is TGTGCCAGCAAATATGACGCTTCGGGGGGGCAGCCCCAGCATTTT.

The V and J genes are TRBV5-1 and TRBJ2-1, with TRBD2 matching 14 bases. Germline lookup yields CDR1 SGHRS and CDR2 YFSETQ. CDR3 length: 16 residues. V dropped 4 bases and J dropped 9; count of bases not matched to a gene: 9. The CDR3 DNA follows: TGCGCCAGCAGCGCAATGACTAGCGGGAGGGGGGGTGAGCAGTTCTTC. This codes for CASSAMTSGRGGEQFF. The variable domain in full, with the rest retrieved from reference TRBV5-1 and TRBJ2-1, is KAGVTQTPRYLIKTRGQQVTLSCSPISGHRSVSWYQQTPGQGLQFLFEYFSETQRNKGNFPGRFSGRQFSNSRSEMNVSTLELGDSALYLCASSAMTSGRGGEQFFGPGTRLTVL.

This clone appeared a few times. J is TRBJ1-2 and V is TRBV4-1; 11 bases agree with TRBD1. J was trimmed by 5 bases and V by 4 bases; bases with no gene match: 6. This CDR3 region has 15 residues. The germline gives CDR1 MGHRA, CDR2 YSYEKL. For the CDR3, the DNA is TGCGCCAGCAGCCTGGACAGGGGGCTGGGGTATGGCTACACCTTC. Protein sequence: CASSLDRGLGYGYTF.

The rearrangement links TRBV2 to TRBJ1-2; TRBD1 is a possible D gene (6 bases). The ends were cut back, 8 bases at V and 1 base at J, with 11 bases in the middle. The germline CDR1 and CDR2 sequences are SNHLY and FYNNEI. This CDR3 comprises 13 residues. In nucleotides, the CDR3 is TGTGCCAGCCTACAGGGCGTTAACTATGGCTACACCTTC. It codes for CASLQGVNYGYTF.

This clone was recorded a few times. This chain uses TRBV2 with TRBJ1-2; no clear D. CDR3 length: 14 amino acids. With 10 bases removed from V and 1 base from J, the gap between germline ends came to 16 bases. Per the germline V gene, CDR1 is SNHLY and CDR2 is FYNNEI. CDR3 amino acids: CATKQAHLNYGYTF. The CDR3 DNA reads TGTGCCACCAAGCAAGCCCACCTTAACTATGGCTACACCTTC.

The V call is TRBV5-1, the J call TRBJ2-7; 12 nucleotides align to TRBD1. V shed 3 bases, J shed 7 bases, and the junction held 11 bases outside the gene matches. Looked up from germline, CDR1 is SGHRS and CDR2 is YFSETQ. This CDR3 contains 16 residues. The CDR3 spells CASSWGTGGSGAEQYF. Here the CDR3 DNA reads TGCGCCAGCAGCTGGGGGACAGGGGGCAGTGGGGCTGAGCAGTACTTC.

The chain recombines TRBV9 with TRBJ2-1; 7 bases are shared with TRBD2. Losses at the gene ends were 0 bases for V and 1 base for J; bases not matched to a gene: 4. This CDR3 region has 16 residues. CDR1 is SGDLS, CDR2 YYNGEE, per germline. For the CDR3, the DNA is TGTGCCAGCAGCGTAGGCCCTAGCGGATCCTACAATGAGCAGTTCTTC. As protein: CASSVGPSGSYNEQFF.

The chain recombines TRBV30 with TRBJ2-7; tentatively, D is TRBD1 (6 bases). Germline V gene data show CDR1 as GTSNPN and CDR2 as SVGIG (reference sequence). Trimming removed 4 bases from V and 3 bases from J, with 13 bases in between. This CDR3 has 13 residues. The CDR3 region is CAWKADSSYEQYF. The CDR3 DNA is TGTGCCTGGAAAGCGGACAGTAGCTACGAGCAGTACTTC.

This clone was seen a handful of times. The chain uses TRBV5-1 and TRBJ1-2; 8 nucleotides match TRBD1. The CDR3 is made up of 13 amino acids. V was clipped by 2 bases and J by 7 bases; unmatched bases: 4. The V gene's germline CDR1 is SGHRS and CDR2 YFSETQ. CDR3 sequence reads: CASSFTRGPGYTF. The CDR3 DNA reads as TGCGCCAGCAGCTTTACCAGGGGGCCTGGCTACACCTTC. The full variable domain, with the rest looked up from reference TRBV5-1 and TRBJ1-2, is KAGVTQTPRYLIKTRGQQVTLSCSPISGHRSVSWYQQTPGQGLQFLFEYFSETQRNKGNFPGRFSGRQFSNSRSEMNVSTLELGDSALYLCASSFTRGPGYTFGSGTRLTVV.

The chain recombines TRBV25-1 with TRBJ1-2, with D unclear. CDR3 length: 12 amino acids. Germline V gives CDR1 MGHDK, CDR2 SYGVNS. The ends were cut back, 1 base at V and 8 bases at J, with 8 bases in the middle. The CDR3 DNA reads as TGTGCCAGCAGTGAATTGGCGGGAGGCTACACCTTC. This gives the protein CASSELAGGYTF.

There are a few counts of this clone. The chain combines TRBV4-1 with TRBJ1-3; the match to TRBD1 covers 7 bases. CDR1 and CDR2 from the germline V gene are MGHRA and YSYEKL. The junction had 20 bases not matched to a gene; V was cut back by 1 base and J by 8 bases. The CDR3 covers 19 residues. This chain's CDR3 is CASSQGLVWRQGVLDTIYF. In nucleotides, the CDR3 is TGCGCCAGCAGCCAAGGTCTAGTTTGGAGACAGGGTGTCTTGGACACCATATATTTT.